These 17 T cell receptor beta chains were sequenced from one sample in a study of identical twins. TCRdb itself ran the 5' RACE reads through MiXCR, one entry per CDR3 protein. The sample lists about 450,000 distinct CDR3 sequences; approximately 17% were seen once. The source material was naive T cells sorted from blood. These receptors all come from a man aged 50-60 years in good health.

The table lists this clonotype with a few counts. The chain has TRBV12-3 or TRBV12-4 and TRBJ1-6; no reliable D call. The CDR3 is 14 residues long. Trimming took 0 bases from V and 5 from J, leaving 5 bases between them. CDR3 residues: CASSLASNNSPLHF. In DNA, the CDR3 is TGTGCCAGCAGTTTAGCCAGTAATAATTCACCCCTCCACTTT.

This clonotype was counted between two and nine times. V and J are TRBV20-1 and TRBJ1-6; possible D gene TRBD1, 5 bases. The CDR3 has 14 residues. Germline V gene data show CDR1 as DFQATT and CDR2 as SNEGSKA (reference sequence). Trimming stripped 5 bases from V and 5 bases from J, with 13 bases between. The CDR3 loop is CSAPTGGNNSPLHF. The CDR3 region has the DNA TGCAGTGCTCCAACGGGGGGGAATAATTCACCCCTCCACTTT.

This clonotype came up a few times. CDR3 loop: CASSVALGGRTEAFF. DNA for the CDR3: TGTGCCAGCAGCGTAGCTTTAGGGGGTCGCACTGAAGCTTTCTTT. The chain couples TRBV9 to TRBJ1-1; the D gene is possibly TRBD1 (6 bases). The germline V gene encodes CDR1 SGDLS and CDR2 YYNGEE. V shed 0 bases and J shed 4 bases, with 13 bases lying between them. The CDR3 is 15 residues long.

In its sample, this clonotype was seen a few times. V and J are TRBV9 and TRBJ2-4; 7 bases are shared with TRBD2. V shed 3 bases and J 7 bases; nucleotides not matched to a gene: 7. Per the germline V gene, CDR1 is SGDLS and CDR2 is YYNGEE. This CDR3 has 14 amino acids. CDR3 region: CASSADGGSNIQYF. The CDR3 DNA is TGTGCCAGCAGCGCCGACGGGGGGTCTAACATTCAGTACTTC.

This clonotype was seen repeatedly, ten times or more. The chain combines TRBV20-1 with TRBJ2-2, with TRBD1 as a possible D gene (5 bases). The CDR3 is made up of 13 amino acids. The V end lost 3 bases, the J end lost 3 bases, and 8 bases lay between the germline ends. CDR1 is DFQATT, CDR2 SNEGSKA, per germline (reference sequence). The CDR3: CSARSGYTGELFF. The DNA of the CDR3 is TGCAGTGCTAGGTCAGGGTACACCGGGGAGCTGTTTTTT.

In its sample, this clonotype was seen many times. This chain uses TRBV5-1 with TRBJ2-3, with D possibly TRBD1 on 6 matching bases. From germline, CDR1 is SGHRS and CDR2 YFSETQ. V was pared by 8 bases and J by 2 bases, with 15 bases between. The CDR3 is made up of 14 amino acids. CDR3 loop: CASHGQQNTDTQYF. Written as DNA, the CDR3 is TGCGCCAGTCACGGACAGCAAAACACAGATACGCAGTATTTT.

This clonotype was detected only a few times. The CDR3 reads CASSQDGLAWETQYF. The CDR3 nucleotides read TGCGCCAGCAGCCAAGATGGGCTAGCCTGGGAGACCCAGTACTTC. The V gene is TRBV4-3, the J gene TRBJ2-5; TRBD2 might be the D (5 bases). Trimming took off 0 bases at V and 5 bases at J, with 13 bases between the two ends. Germline V lookup: CDR1 LGHNA, CDR2 YSLEER. CDR3 size: 15 residues.

The chain recombines TRBV4-2 with TRBJ2-7; 11 positions agree with TRBD1. The CDR3 has 18 residues. The junction had 10 bases not matched to a gene; V was cut back by 0 bases and J by 3 bases. Germline assignment: CDR1 LGHNA and CDR2 YNFKEQ. The CDR3 region has the DNA TGTGCCAGCAGCCAAGAGTCCCGGGACAGGGGGGAGTACTACGAGCAGTACTTC. Protein sequence: CASSQESRDRGEYYEQYF.

The rearrangement uses TRBV28 and TRBJ1-6, with 9 bases lining up with TRBD1. The germline V gene has CDR1 MDHEN and CDR2 SYDVKM. With 3 bases clipped from V and 9 bases from J, the junction kept 6 bases outside the gene matches. CDR3 length: 15 residues. CDR3 in amino acids: CASSLAGQGISPLHF. The CDR3 bases are TGTGCCAGCAGTTTGGCCGGACAGGGGATTTCACCCCTCCACTTT.

This chain connects TRBV12-3 or TRBV12-4 to TRBJ2-7, with 9 positions matching TRBD1. The V gene end was trimmed by 5 bases and the J gene end by 3 bases; junction bases not matched to a gene: 2. The CDR3 runs 13 residues. The CDR3 loop is CASSTDRGYEQYF. The CDR3, as DNA: TGTGCCAGCAGTACGGACAGGGGCTACGAGCAGTACTTC.

This clonotype was counted many times. This rearrangement joins TRBV20-1 to TRBJ1-2; D perhaps matches TRBD1 (6 bases). Trimming shortened V by 1 base and J by 0 bases, and 12 bases separated the two germline ends. Germline loops: CDR1 DFQATT, CDR2 SNEGSKA (reference sequence). This CDR3 has 15 amino acids. The CDR3 spells CSARGTVPPNYGYTF. The CDR3 bases are TGCAGTGCTAGAGGGACAGTCCCTCCTAACTATGGCTACACCTTC.

This clonotype was seen more than once but under ten times. The chain couples TRBV6-5 to TRBJ1-5, with D uncertain. Trimming shortened V by 0 bases and J by 1 base, and 16 bases separated the two germline ends. The CDR3 consists of 18 residues. CDR1 MNHEY and CDR2 SVGAGI come from the germline V gene. For the CDR3, the DNA is TGTGCCAGCAGTTACTCGATGCCCTCAGTCGGGAGCAATCAGCCCCAGCATTTT. It specifies CASSYSMPSVGSNQPQHF.

Note on this clonotype: This sequence may be a read error, since a much larger clone differs from it by one base. This rearrangement joins TRBV30 to TRBJ1-2; 8 bases are shared with TRBD1. V gave up 2 bases and J gave up 6 bases; unmatched junction bases: 5. Germline V CDR1 and CDR2: GTSNPN, SVGIG (reference sequence). CDR3 size: 13 residues. In nucleotides, the CDR3 is TGTGCCTGGAGTCCCCCAGGGGGCCATGGCTACACCTTC. Amino acid sequence: CAWSPPGGHGYTF.

This clonotype was observed at least ten times. The chain joins TRBV7-2 to TRBJ1-2, with D tentatively TRBD1 (6 bases). The CDR3 sequence is 14 residues long. Germline V gene lookup returns CDR1 SGHTA and CDR2 FQGNSA. The V and J ends lost 6 bases and 4 bases respectively, with 15 bases between them. CDR3 sequence reads: CASSGGGASYGYTF. The CDR3 nucleotides read TGTGCCAGCAGTGGTGGGGGCGCGAGCTATGGCTACACCTTC.

The rearrangement links TRBV29-1 to TRBJ2-1, with D perhaps TRBD2 (6 bases). The germline gives CDR1 SQVTM, CDR2 ANQGSEA. This CDR3 is built from 14 residues. The CDR3 loop is CSANGGSSYNEQFF. The CDR3 DNA is TGCAGTGCTAATGGGGGGAGCTCCTACAATGAGCAGTTCTTC.

The rearrangement joins TRBV6-5 to TRBJ2-1; the D gene could be TRBD1 or TRBD2 (5 bases each). This CDR3 contains 15 residues. V was pared by 2 bases and J by 6 bases, with 14 bases between. From germline, CDR1 is MNHEY and CDR2 SVGAGI. CDR3: CASSYRGLGTNEQFF. The CDR3 nucleotides are TGTGCCAGCAGTTACCGCGGCCTAGGGACCAATGAGCAGTTCTTC.

This clonotype showed up just a few times. This sequence joins TRBV5-1 and TRBJ1-2; TRBD1 aligns across 7 bases. The CDR3 runs to 16 residues. V lost 4 bases and J lost 0; bases outside the gene matches: 9. Germline CDR1 SGHRS, CDR2 YFSETQ. For the CDR3, the DNA is TGCGCCAGCAGCCCGGTAGGAGGGGGCGCTAACTATGGCTACACCTTC. This codes for CASSPVGGGANYGYTF.